Below are 11 T cell receptor beta chains sequenced from a single sample in a study of T cell responses to AZD1222 COVID-19 vaccine. The protocol was immunoSEQ multiplex PCR, while the TCRdb copy is restricted to in-frame clones and leaves out a portion. This table has approximately 150,000 clones, around 92% appearing once. The specimen comprised peripheral blood, sampled on day 0 of AZD1222 vaccination. These receptors were collected from an adult in good health.

This chain links TRBV25-1 with TRBJ1-4; a weak D match, TRBD1 (6 bases). The ends were cut back, 1 base at V and 7 bases at J, with 16 bases in the middle. The CDR3 sequence is 16 residues long. Germline values: CDR1 MGHDK, CDR2 SYGVNS. Written as DNA, the CDR3 is TGTGCCAGCAGTGAATCGGGGAACAGGGCGGTTGAAAAACTGTTTTTT. This translates into CASSESGNRAVEKLFF.

The chain couples TRBV5-1 to TRBJ1-2, with D uncertain. The CDR3 totals 12 residues. With 4 bases removed from V and 4 bases from J, the gap between germline ends came to 8 bases. In germline, CDR1 is SGHRS, CDR2 YFSETQ. This CDR3 reads CASSGSPYGYTF. The CDR3 nucleotides read TGCGCCAGCAGCGGTAGCCCCTATGGCTACACCTTC.

The rearrangement links TRBV6-4 to TRBJ1-1, with 12 bases identical to TRBD1. The CDR3 totals 15 residues. V lost 5 bases to trimming and J lost 5 bases; unmatched junction nucleotides: 6. Per germline, CDR1 MRHNA and CDR2 SNTAGT. The CDR3 loop is CASSTGTGGRTEAFF. The CDR3 DNA is TGTGCCAGCAGTACCGGGACAGGGGGCCGAACTGAAGCTTTCTTT.

This sequence joins TRBV6-5 and TRBJ2-2; the D is unclear. V lost 7 bases to trimming and J lost 5 bases, with 14 bases between them. Germline V gene lookup returns CDR1 MNHEY and CDR2 SVGAGI. This CDR3 region has 14 residues. CDR3 DNA sequence: TGTGCCAGCAAATGGCAATTGGTAACCGGGGAGCTGTTTTTT. Its translation: CASKWQLVTGELFF.

The V call is TRBV10-3, the J call TRBJ1-1, with D hard to call. This CDR3 region has 14 residues. The germline V and J ends were trimmed by 2 bases and 1 base, with 8 bases remaining between them. The germline V gene has CDR1 ENHRY and CDR2 SYGVKD. The CDR3 DNA sequence: TGTGCCATCAGTGAGGTGGTATCGAACACTGAAGCTTTCTTT. It codes for CAISEVVSNTEAFF.

The chain is built from TRBV6-2 or TRBV6-3 and TRBJ1-2, with 8 bases lining up with TRBD1. The junction had 8 bases not matched to a gene; V was cut back by 4 bases and J by 7 bases. The CDR3 runs 14 residues. Looked up from germline, CDR1 is MNHEY and CDR2 is SVGEGT. CDR3 amino acids: CASSSGTGEIGYTF. The CDR3 nucleotides read TGTGCCAGCAGTTCCGGGACAGGAGAAATTGGCTACACCTTC.

CDR3 sequence: CASSFGTVNTEAFF. CDR3 DNA: TGTGCCAGCAGTTTTGGGACCGTGAACACTGAAGCTTTCTTT. The chain is built from TRBV6-5 and TRBJ1-1, with a tentative D call TRBD1 (5 bases). Germline V CDR1 and CDR2: MNHEY, SVGAGI. The CDR3 covers 14 residues. Trimming stripped 4 bases from V and 0 bases from J, with 9 bases between.

This chain connects TRBV5-1 to TRBJ2-1, with D possibly being TRBD1 (6 bases). The germline V and J ends were trimmed by 4 bases and 7 bases, with 12 bases remaining between them. Per germline, CDR1 SGHRS and CDR2 YFSETQ. CDR3 size: 13 residues. DNA of the CDR3: TGCGCCAGCAGCCCGGAACAGGGTAATGAGCAGTTCTTC. Translation gives CASSPEQGNEQFF.

The chain carries TRBV14 and TRBJ1-1; D remains ambiguous. Germline V gene sequence: CDR1 SGHDN, CDR2 FVKESK. Between the trimmed V and J ends, which lost 5 bases and 3 bases, there was a span of 16 bases. This CDR3 has 15 amino acids. This CDR3 is CASSSPGRDDTEAFF. The CDR3 nucleotides read TGTGCCAGCAGCTCCCCGGGAAGGGATGACACTGAAGCTTTCTTT.

Details on this clone: The junction departs from the called germline gene at one end, perhaps through a read error. The chain uses TRBV7-9 and TRBJ2-1; D could derive from TRBD1 or TRBD2 (5 bases each). The CDR3 extends over 16 amino acids. Germline loops: CDR1 SEHNR, CDR2 FQNEAQ (reference sequence). This CDR3 is CASSLARQGPYDEQFF. CDR3 nucleotides: TGTGCCAGCAGCTTAGCCCGGCAGGGACCCTACGATGAGCAGTTCTTC.

This clone showed up just once. J is TRBJ1-1 and V is TRBV14, with 7 bases that match TRBD1. CDR3 length: 15 residues. The J segment lost 5 bases and the V segment lost 4 bases, leaving 10 bases of the junction unmatched. Germline assignment: CDR1 SGHDN and CDR2 FVKESK. This CDR3 is CASSLSPGTETEAFF. The DNA of the CDR3 is TGTGCCAGCAGCCTCTCTCCCGGGACAGAAACTGAAGCTTTCTTT.